Presented here are 22 T cell receptor beta chains from one specimen sequenced in a study of human T cells and chemical hapten exposure. A single record per CDR3 protein comes from TCRdb applying MiXCR to the RACE reads. The sample lists a few hundred thousand distinct CDR3 sequences, nearly 5% seen once, with over 2% in the top ten. Time point specified: patch test 1, 2 weeks after DPC sensitization. The treatment: therapeutic diphenylcyclopropenone sensitization with weekly scalp DPC. Sequenced material: whole blood, taken in connection with sensitization to the hapten diphenylcyclopropenone (DPC). The receptors were sampled from a woman in her fifties or sixties with alopecia areata. Some clones in this sample may be carry-over from other donors' samples.

The rearrangement joins TRBV9 to TRBJ2-1, with D perhaps TRBD1 (6 bases). The V end lost 3 bases, the J end lost 6 bases, and 10 bases lay between the germline ends. This CDR3 contains 13 residues. Germline CDR1 reads SGDLS; CDR2 reads YYNGEE. The DNA of the CDR3 is TGTGCCAGCAGCGCAGGGACATCCAATGAGCAGTTCTTC. Its protein is CASSAGTSNEQFF.

The chain is built from TRBV5-5 and TRBJ1-1; 9 positions agree with TRBD1. The CDR3 runs to 14 residues. Per the germline V gene, CDR1 is SGHKS and CDR2 is YYEKEE (reference sequence). Losses at the gene ends were 5 bases for V and 4 bases for J; bases not matched to a gene: 6. The CDR3 region has the DNA TGTGCCAGCAGGACACAGGGGGCAGGCACTGAAGCTTTCTTT. Amino acids: CASRTQGAGTEAFF.

This clonotype has ten or more counts. The chain carries TRBV12-3 or TRBV12-4 and TRBJ1-5; D possibly corresponds to TRBD1 (5 bases). This CDR3 region has 14 residues. The V end lost 0 bases, the J end lost 3 bases, and 6 bases lay between the germline ends. Here the CDR3 DNA reads TGTGCCAGCAGTTTAGCAGGGGACAATCAGCCCCAGCATTTT. Translated: CASSLAGDNQPQHF.

About this clonotype itself: An end of the junction does not agree with germline; a read error may underlie this. This chain links TRBV18 with TRBJ2-3; 7 bases line up with TRBD2. The CDR3 is made up of 16 amino acids. Per the germline V gene, CDR1 is KGHSH and CDR2 is LQKENI. CDR3 sequence reads: CASSPPSGTNTDTHYF. DNA of the CDR3: TGTGCCAGCTCACCACCCTCCGGGACTAACACAGATACGCACTATTTT.

This clonotype was seen a few times. The chain is built from TRBV28 and TRBJ2-7; D is unresolved. Trimming removed 3 bases from V and 2 bases from J, with 11 bases in between. The CDR3 consists of 14 residues. The germline CDR1 and CDR2 sequences are MDHEN and SYDVKM. CDR3 sequence reads: CASSFPQSTYEQYF. The CDR3, as DNA: TGTGCCAGCAGTTTTCCCCAATCGACCTACGAGCAGTACTTC.

Many counts were recorded for this clonotype. The V gene is TRBV29-1, the J gene TRBJ1-1; D not resolved. The CDR3 sequence is 13 residues long. Per the germline V gene, CDR1 is SQVTM and CDR2 is ANQGSEA. Trimming removed 4 bases from V and 1 base from J, with 10 bases in between. The CDR3 region is CSVGDGRNTEAFF. CDR3 nucleotide sequence: TGCAGCGTTGGTGATGGCAGGAACACTGAAGCTTTCTTT. Drawing the rest from reference TRBV29-1 and TRBJ1-1, the complete variable domain is SAVISQKPSRDICQRGTSLTIQCQVDSQVTMMFWYRQQPGQSLTLIATANQGSEATYESGFVIDKFPISRPNLTFSTLTVSNMSPEDSSIYLCSVGDGRNTEAFFGQGTRLTVV.

This clonotype appeared many times. Here the CDR3 reads CASSLTSGDPYEQYF. The CDR3 DNA is TGTGCCAGCAGCCTTACTAGCGGGGACCCCTACGAGCAGTACTTC. The chain carries TRBV7-2 and TRBJ2-7; 10 positions match TRBD2. CDR1 SGHTA and CDR2 FQGNSA come from the germline V gene. This CDR3 region has 15 residues. J was trimmed by 2 bases and V by 5 bases; bases with no gene match: 6.

The table lists this clonotype with many counts. The chain recombines TRBV6-2 or TRBV6-3 with TRBJ1-2; D remains ambiguous. CDR3 length: 13 residues. Trimming cost V 7 bases and J 5 bases, with 14 bases left between them. Looked up from germline, CDR1 is MNHEY and CDR2 is SVGEGT. The CDR3 DNA follows: TGTGCCAGCACTCCGGAGCTGGGGTATGGCTACACCTTC. It codes for CASTPELGYGYTF.

This chain links TRBV6-6 with TRBJ2-3; D gene uncertain. Germline V gene data show CDR1 as MNHNY and CDR2 as SVGAGI (reference sequence). Between the trimmed V and J ends, which lost 6 bases and 10 bases, there was a span of 17 bases. CDR3 length equals 13 residues. The CDR3 bases are TGTGCCAGCAGCCATGGTGACCCCGAGCCGCAGTATTTT. Protein product: CASSHGDPEPQYF.

The rearrangement joins TRBV6-5 to TRBJ2-7; D not resolved. The CDR3 consists of 13 residues. From germline, CDR1 is MNHEY and CDR2 SVGAGI. V was trimmed by 7 bases and J by 0 bases, leaving 10 bases between them. The CDR3 loop reads CASTRTDSYEQYF. The DNA of the CDR3 is TGTGCCAGCACCCGGACGGACTCCTACGAGCAGTACTTC.

This clonotype was counted many times. The gene calls are TRBV29-1 and TRBJ2-7, with a weak D call TRBD2 (5 bases). Germline V CDR1 and CDR2: SQVTM, ANQGSEA. The V and J ends lost 7 bases and 4 bases respectively, with 11 bases between them. The CDR3 consists of 11 residues. CDR3 protein: CSAQGGYEQYF. CDR3 sequence (DNA): TGCAGCGCCCAAGGAGGATACGAGCAGTACTTC.

This clonotype appeared a few times. The chain couples TRBV7-2 to TRBJ2-5; possibly TRBD1 or TRBD2 for D (5 bases each). V was cut by 5 bases and J by 4 bases, with 14 bases left in between. The CDR3 is 14 amino acids. In germline, CDR1 is SGHTA, CDR2 FQGNSA. The CDR3 spells CASSMAGRGETQYF. CDR3 in DNA: TGTGCCAGCAGCATGGCAGGGAGAGGAGAGACCCAGTACTTC.

On this clonotype: A much larger clone lies a single base off, so this may be a read error. V and J are TRBV7-9 and TRBJ2-1; 10 nucleotides match TRBD2. Germline CDR1 is SEHNR and CDR2 is FQNEAQ (reference sequence). With V trimmed by 0 bases and J by 6 bases, 11 bases remained unmatched. The CDR3 totals 18 residues. The CDR3 coding sequence is TGTGCCAGCAGCTTAGCTGGGCTAGCGGGAGTCCCTGGCAATGAGCAGTTCTTC. The encoded protein is CASSLAGLAGVPGNEQFF.

At least ten counts were recorded for this clonotype. The chain joins TRBV10-2 to TRBJ1-5; maybe TRBD1 (5 bases). Trimming removed 0 bases at V and 6 bases at J, with 12 bases between. CDR3 length: 15 amino acids. Germline V gene data show CDR1 as WSHSY and CDR2 as SAAADI. The CDR3 DNA is TGCGCCAGCAGTGAGTCGGGGGGGGTGCTTCAGCCCCAGCATTTT. The encoded protein is CASSESGGVLQPQHF.

In its sample, this clonotype was seen a few times. The chain is built from TRBV6-6 and TRBJ2-7; possibly TRBD2 for D (6 bases). The CDR3 covers 14 residues. CDR1 is MNHNY and CDR2 is SVGAGI in the germline V gene (reference sequence). V dropped 10 bases and J dropped 7 bases, with 23 bases sitting between them. The CDR3 loop reads CATKAEGTSGEQYF. The CDR3 region has the DNA TGTGCCACCAAAGCGGAGGGTACCTCGGGAGAGCAGTACTTC.

This clonotype turned up a few times. This sequence joins TRBV27 and TRBJ2-1, with D possibly being TRBD1 or TRBD2 (5 bases each). The V gene lost 5 bases and the J gene lost 5 bases, with 10 bases spanning the gap. The germline V gene encodes CDR1 MNHEY and CDR2 SMNVEV (reference sequence). The CDR3 contains 13 residues. The CDR3 region has the DNA TGTGCCAGCAGTGACCGGGACCACAATGAGCAGTTCTTC. Encoded protein: CASSDRDHNEQFF.

The chain combines TRBV29-1 with TRBJ2-1; 14 bases agree with TRBD2. This CDR3 has 18 residues. The germline V gene has CDR1 SQVTM and CDR2 ANQGSEA. V lost 6 bases and J lost 0; bases outside the gene matches: 10. DNA for the CDR3: TGCAGCGTAACTGGACTAGCGGGAGGCACTAGCTCCTACAATGAGCAGTTCTTC. Translation gives CSVTGLAGGTSSYNEQFF.

This chain connects TRBV12-3 or TRBV12-4 to TRBJ2-1; the D is unclear. Trimming cost V 5 bases and J 5 bases, with 10 bases left between them. This CDR3 region has 13 residues. CDR3 sequence reads: CASSKHHDNEQFF. As DNA, the CDR3 is TGTGCCAGCAGTAAACATCACGACAATGAGCAGTTCTTC.

This clonotype appeared many times. V is TRBV6-2 or TRBV6-3 and J is TRBJ2-2; D is unresolved. Per the germline V gene, CDR1 is MNHEY and CDR2 is SVGEGT. The CDR3 contains 15 residues. V dropped 2 bases and J dropped 0 bases, with 7 bases sitting between them. CDR3 DNA: TGTGCCAGCAGTTACGCCCATCCGAACACCGGGGAGCTGTTTTTT. Protein: CASSYAHPNTGELFF.

This clonotype was observed many times. The chain employs TRBV28 and TRBJ2-4; possibly TRBD1 or TRBD2 for D (5 bases each). Germline CDR1 reads MDHEN; CDR2 reads SYDVKM. The CDR3 sequence is 13 residues long. Deletions cut 5 bases from V and 13 bases from J, with 18 bases between. CDR3 residues: CASSQSRGSGQYF. In DNA form, the CDR3 reads TGTGCCAGCAGTCAGTCCCGGGGTTCAGGGCAGTACTTC. Full variable domain (outside the CDR3, taken from reference TRBV28 and TRBJ2-4): DVKVTQSSRYLVKRTGEKVFLECVQDMDHENMFWYRQDPGLGLRLIYFSYDVKMKEKGDIPEGYSVSREKKERFSLILESASTNQTSMYLCASSQSRGSGQYFGAGTRLSVL.

This clonotype was seen a few times. V is TRBV2 and J is TRBJ2-7; 12 bases are a match to TRBD2. The J segment lost 4 bases and the V segment lost 2 bases, leaving 12 bases of the junction unmatched. Germline values: CDR1 SNHLY, CDR2 FYNNEI. CDR3 length: 18 residues. CDR3: CASSELDTTSGRLYEQYF. The CDR3 DNA is TGTGCCAGCAGTGAACTTGATACGACTAGCGGGAGACTGTACGAGCAGTACTTC.

This clonotype has a count of ten or more. The rearrangement links TRBV5-1 to TRBJ1-5; D unclear. Germline CDR1 SGHRS, CDR2 YFSETQ. The CDR3 consists of 15 residues. V was shortened by 0 bases and J by 4 bases, with 11 bases between the two germline ends. CDR3 coding DNA: TGCGCCAGCAGCTTGGATGGGCAAACAAATCAGCCCCAGCATTTT. This codes for CASSLDGQTNQPQHF.